Given below is one T cell receptor (beta chain) in context. Its antigen is still unknown. This entry belongs to a study of shared clonotypes between healthy human individuals. Overall study context: Used for every donor were three CD4 naive, three CD4 memory, two CD8 naive and one CD8 memory plate.

CD8 cells regarded as naive lacked CD45RO, were positively chosen for CCR7, and omitted terminally differentiated effector memory CD45RA+ cells. Findings of the study overall: Some clonotypes were shared by all four sorted-subset donors, while others were not shared. The non-shared ones had lower generation probabilities than the shared ones.

Germline V gives CDR1 LNHDA, CDR2 SQIVND (reference sequence). This CDR3 region has 15 residues. After removal of 5 bases from V and 6 bases from J, the junction contained 10 bases not matched to a gene. TCRdb's copy holds only in-frame clones and misses some; the assay was immunoSEQ multiplex PCR. This table has more than 2 million clones, 85% to 95% appearing once. Sequenced input: naive CD8+ T cells from PBMCs. This sequence originates from a man younger than 35 in good health. Some clones in this sample may be carry-over from other donors' samples. V and J are TRBV19 and TRBJ1-2; 9 bases map to TRBD1. The CDR3 loop is CASSPRTGARDGYTF. CDR3 coding DNA: TGTGCCAGTAGTCCTAGGACAGGGGCCAGGGATGGCTACACCTTC. Looking up the rest from reference TRBV19 and TRBJ1-2 gives the full variable domain: DGGITQSPKYLFRKEGQNVTLSCEQNLNHDAMYWYRQDPGQGLRLIYYSQIVNDFQKGDIAEGYSVSREKKESFPLTVTSAQKNPTAFYLCASSPRTGARDGYTFGSGTRLTVV.